This TCR beta chain was recorded in a study of shared clonotypes between healthy human individuals. Whole-study results and caveats: Only blood was sampled, and tissue TCR repertoires likely differ from blood ones.

The assay ran at deep level. TCRdb keeps only in-frame clones here, not all; method: immunoSEQ multiplex PCR. In the table there are about 800,000 clones, about 97% of which are singletons. Naive CD8 cells were CD45RO-negative, positively selected for CCR7, excluding terminally differentiated effector memory CD45RA+ cells. In the case of this clone: Its antigen is undetermined.

The CDR3 covers 15 residues. Germline V gives CDR1 SEHNR, CDR2 FQNEAQ (reference sequence). V trimming: 4 bases; J trimming: 6 bases; junction bases outside the gene matches: 5. The clonotype was recovered from a man aged 25-45 years in good health. This chain joins TRBV7-9 and TRBJ2-1; TRBD2 agrees at 11 bases. The sequenced sample consisted of naive CD8+ T cells sorted from blood. The CDR3 DNA follows: TGTGCCAGCAGCTACTTAGCGGGAGGGGTCAATGAGCAGTTCTTC. This sequence encodes CASSYLAGGVNEQFF.